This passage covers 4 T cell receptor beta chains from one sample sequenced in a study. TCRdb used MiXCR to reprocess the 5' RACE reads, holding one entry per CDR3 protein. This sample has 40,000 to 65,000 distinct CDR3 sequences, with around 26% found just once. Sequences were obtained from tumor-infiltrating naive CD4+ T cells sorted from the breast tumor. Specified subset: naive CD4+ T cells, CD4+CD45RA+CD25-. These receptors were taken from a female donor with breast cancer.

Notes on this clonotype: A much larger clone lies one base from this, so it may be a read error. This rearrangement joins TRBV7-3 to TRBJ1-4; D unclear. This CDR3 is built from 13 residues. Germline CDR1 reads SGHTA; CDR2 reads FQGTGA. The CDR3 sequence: CASWQATNEELFF. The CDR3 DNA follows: TGTGCCAGCTGGCAGGCAACTAATGAAGAACTGTTTTTT.

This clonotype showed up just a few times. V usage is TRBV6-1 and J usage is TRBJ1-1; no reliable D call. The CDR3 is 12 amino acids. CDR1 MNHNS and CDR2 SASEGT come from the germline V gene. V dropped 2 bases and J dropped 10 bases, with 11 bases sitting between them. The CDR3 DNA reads TGTGCCAGCAGTGAATGGAGGGCAGGAGCTTTCTTT. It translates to CASSEWRAGAFF.

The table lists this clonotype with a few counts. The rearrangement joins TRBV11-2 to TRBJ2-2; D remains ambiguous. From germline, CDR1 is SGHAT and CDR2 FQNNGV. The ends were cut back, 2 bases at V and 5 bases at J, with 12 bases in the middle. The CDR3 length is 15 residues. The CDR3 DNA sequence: TGTGCCAGCAGCTTACTACGAGGTCGGACCGGGGAGCTGTTTTTT. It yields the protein CASSLLRGRTGELFF.

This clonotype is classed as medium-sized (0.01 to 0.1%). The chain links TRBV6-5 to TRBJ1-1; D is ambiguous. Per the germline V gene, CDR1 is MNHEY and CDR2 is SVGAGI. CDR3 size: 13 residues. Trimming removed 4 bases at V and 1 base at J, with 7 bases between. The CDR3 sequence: CASSFRGNTEAFF. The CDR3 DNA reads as TGTGCCAGCAGTTTCCGGGGGAACACTGAAGCTTTCTTT.